Detailed here is one T cell receptor beta chain. This CDR3 has 11 residues. Trimming removed 8 bases from V and 5 bases from J, with 8 bases in between. The data belong to a study of blood T cell repertoires in COVID-19. Study at large: T cells, B-cell-depleted T cells, or PBMCs provided the cDNA or gDNA that served as material.

Data came from immunoSEQ multiplex PCR; TCRdb stores just in-frame clones and leaves some out. Of 55,000 or so clones listed, roughly 85% are singletons. J is TRBJ2-3 and V is TRBV12-3 or TRBV12-4; TRBD2 might be the D (6 bases). The receptor comes from a human donor in a cohort sampled during active COVID-19. What was sequenced was peripheral blood. CDR3 coding DNA: TGTGCCAGCCGGCGGGGAGATACGCAGTATTTT. Protein product: CASRRGDTQYF.